The 8 T cell receptor beta chains below all came from one sample that was sequenced in a study of shared clonotypes between healthy human individuals. Here immunoSEQ multiplex PCR was the method, and the copy in TCRdb shows in-frame clones only, minus some. This sample yields about 1.1 million clones, of which roughly 80% are seen a single time; 0.85% to 1% belongs to the top ten. Sequencing was done on a sample of memory CD4+ T cells from PBMCs. Specified subset: CD45RA-negative fraction. These receptors originate from a man aged 18 to 35 in good health. Some clones in this sample may be carry-over from other donors' samples.

The V and J genes are TRBV30 and TRBJ1-1, with D possibly being TRBD1 (5 bases). V shed 5 bases and J shed 3 bases, with 19 bases lying between them. Per germline, CDR1 GTSNPN and CDR2 SVGIG (reference sequence). CDR3 length: 15 amino acids. The CDR3, as DNA: TGTGCCTGGGCAAACGGGGGTTATAAGTACACTGAAGCTTTCTTT. Its protein is CAWANGGYKYTEAFF.

This clone appeared a few times. This chain links TRBV7-8 with TRBJ2-5; D is unclear. The CDR3 extends over 14 amino acids. V was shortened by 0 bases and J by 7 bases, with 12 bases between the two germline ends. The V gene's germline CDR1 is SGHVS and CDR2 FQNEAQ. Written as DNA, the CDR3 is TGTGCCAGCAGCTTAGCGCTGTTATGGGGGACCCAGTACTTC. It is translated as CASSLALLWGTQYF.

This clone showed up just a few times. The CDR3 DNA is TGTGCCAGCAGTTTCAACCGTGTCCCTGATACGCAGTATTTT. The encoded protein is CASSFNRVPDTQYF. The chain combines TRBV28 with TRBJ2-3, with unresolved D. V lost 3 bases and J lost 6, with 13 bases in between. The length of the CDR3 is 14 residues. CDR1 and CDR2 from the germline V gene are MDHEN and SYDVKM.

This clone has more than one count but fewer than ten. V is TRBV5-1 and J is TRBJ1-2; maybe TRBD1 (6 bases). There are 18 residues in the CDR3. The germline CDR1 and CDR2 sequences are SGHRS and YFSETQ. V lost 2 bases and J lost 8, with 28 bases in between. The CDR3 loop reads CASSFLPDLGAIGGGYTF. As DNA, the CDR3 is TGCGCCAGCAGCTTTCTCCCCGACTTGGGGGCGATTGGGGGAGGCTACACCTTC.

The chain employs TRBV10-3 and TRBJ2-2; weak D call: TRBD2 (6 bases). The CDR3 runs to 14 residues. V was trimmed by 11 bases and J by 4 bases, leaving 17 bases between them. Germline V gene data show CDR1 as ENHRY and CDR2 as SYGVKD. CDR3 DNA: TGTGCCGCTGGCGGGACCCCGGGCACCGGGGAGCTGTTTTTT. Translated, it gives CAAGGTPGTGELFF.

V usage is TRBV7-3 and J usage is TRBJ2-2; D remains ambiguous. Germline V gene data show CDR1 as SGHTA and CDR2 as FQGTGA. This CDR3 has 14 amino acids. The germline V and J ends were trimmed by 2 bases and 2 bases, with 6 bases remaining between them. Here the CDR3 DNA reads TGTGCCAGCAGCTTACTTATAAACACCGGGGAGCTGTTTTTT. It is translated as CASSLLINTGELFF.

Only a few counts were recorded for this clone. Other DNA sequences in the sample encode the same CDR3. The chain couples TRBV2 to TRBJ2-7; D unresolved. CDR1 SNHLY and CDR2 FYNNEI come from the germline V gene. V gave up 4 bases and J gave up 3 bases, with 7 bases separating them. There are 12 residues in the CDR3. The CDR3 sequence is CASSVLSYEQYF. The DNA of the CDR3 is TGTGCCAGCAGTGTACTGAGCTACGAGCAGTACTTC.

Remarks on this clone: The sample holds other DNA sequences that translate to the same CDR3. The V call is TRBV2, the J call TRBJ2-4; 8 positions agree with TRBD2. Germline CDR1 and CDR2: SNHLY and FYNNEI. V shed 3 bases, J shed 9 bases, and the junction held 1 base outside the gene matches. The CDR3 runs to 12 residues. In DNA, the CDR3 is TGTGCCAGCAGTGATCGGGGGGGCATTCAGTACTTC. Residues: CASSDRGGIQYF.